This T cell receptor beta chain came from a study of T cell changes during pregnancy in multiple sclerosis. Clones were read by immunoSEQ multiplex PCR, and TCRdb kept only the in-frame ones, dropping some. Among about 100,000 clones listed, almost 95% were seen once. The sequence was collected from a female donor with multiple sclerosis, enrolled in a pregnancy study. The sequenced sample was peripheral blood, obtained before pregnancy.

CDR3 coding DNA: TGTGCCAGTAGGAAGAGGGGGACTAGCGGCACACTAGATACGCAGTATTTT. Translation gives CASRKRGTSGTLDTQYF. The chain employs TRBV19 and TRBJ2-3, with 11 bases aligning to TRBD2. Looked up from germline, CDR1 is LNHDA and CDR2 is SQIVND (reference sequence). V lost 6 bases and J lost 5; bases outside the gene matches: 13. The CDR3 totals 17 residues.